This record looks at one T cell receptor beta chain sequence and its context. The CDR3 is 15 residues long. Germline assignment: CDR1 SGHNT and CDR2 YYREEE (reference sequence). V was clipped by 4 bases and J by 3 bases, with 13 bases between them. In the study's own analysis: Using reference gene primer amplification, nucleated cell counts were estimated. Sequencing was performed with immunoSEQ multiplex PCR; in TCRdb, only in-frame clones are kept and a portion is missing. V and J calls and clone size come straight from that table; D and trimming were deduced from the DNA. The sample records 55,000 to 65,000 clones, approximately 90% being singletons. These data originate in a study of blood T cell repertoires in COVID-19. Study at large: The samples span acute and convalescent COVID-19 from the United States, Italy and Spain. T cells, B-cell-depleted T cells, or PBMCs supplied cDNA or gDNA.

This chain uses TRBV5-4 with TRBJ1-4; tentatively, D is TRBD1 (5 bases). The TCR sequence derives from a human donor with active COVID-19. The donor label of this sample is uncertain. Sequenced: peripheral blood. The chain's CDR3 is CASSLDSNPNEKLFF. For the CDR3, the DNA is TGTGCCAGCAGCCTCGACAGCAATCCTAATGAAAAACTGTTTTTT.